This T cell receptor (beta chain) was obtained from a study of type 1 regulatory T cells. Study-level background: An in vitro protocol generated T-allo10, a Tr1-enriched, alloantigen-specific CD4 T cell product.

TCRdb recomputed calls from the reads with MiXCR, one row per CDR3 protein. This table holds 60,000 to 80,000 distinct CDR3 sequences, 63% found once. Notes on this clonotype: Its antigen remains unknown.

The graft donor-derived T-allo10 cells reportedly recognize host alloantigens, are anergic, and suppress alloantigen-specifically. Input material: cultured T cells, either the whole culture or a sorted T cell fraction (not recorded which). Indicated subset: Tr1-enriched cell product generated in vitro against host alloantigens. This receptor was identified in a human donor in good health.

This CDR3 is CASREDRPTDTQYF. The CDR3 region has the DNA TGTGCCAGCAGAGAAGACAGGCCCACAGATACGCAGTATTTT. The V call is TRBV12-3 or TRBV12-4, the J call TRBJ2-3; the D gene is possibly TRBD1 (6 bases). This CDR3 is built from 14 residues. V lost 6 bases, J lost 2 bases, and 12 bases lay in between.